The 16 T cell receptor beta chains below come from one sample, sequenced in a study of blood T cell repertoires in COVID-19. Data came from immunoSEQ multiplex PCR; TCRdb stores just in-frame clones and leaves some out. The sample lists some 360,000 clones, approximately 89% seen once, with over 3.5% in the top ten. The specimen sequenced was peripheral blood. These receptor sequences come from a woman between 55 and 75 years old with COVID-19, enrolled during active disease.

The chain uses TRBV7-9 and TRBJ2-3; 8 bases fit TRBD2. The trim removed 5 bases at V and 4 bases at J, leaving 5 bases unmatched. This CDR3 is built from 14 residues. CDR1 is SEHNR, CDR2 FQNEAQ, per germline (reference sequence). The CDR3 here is CASSQAGGADTQYF. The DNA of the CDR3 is TGTGCCAGCAGCCAGGCGGGGGGTGCAGATACGCAGTATTTT.

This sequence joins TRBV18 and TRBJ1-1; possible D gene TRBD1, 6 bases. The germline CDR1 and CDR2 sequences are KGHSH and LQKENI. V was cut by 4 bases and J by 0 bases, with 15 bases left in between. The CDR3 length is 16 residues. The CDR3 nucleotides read TGTGCCAGCTCACGAGGACAGAGGAGGATGAACACTGAAGCTTTCTTT. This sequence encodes CASSRGQRRMNTEAFF.

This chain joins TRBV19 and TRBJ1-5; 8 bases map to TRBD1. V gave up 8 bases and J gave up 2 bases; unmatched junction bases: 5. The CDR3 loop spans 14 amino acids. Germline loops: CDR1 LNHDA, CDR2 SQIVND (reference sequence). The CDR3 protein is CASYDRGGNQPQHF. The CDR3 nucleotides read TGTGCCAGTTACGACAGGGGTGGCAATCAGCCCCAGCATTTT.

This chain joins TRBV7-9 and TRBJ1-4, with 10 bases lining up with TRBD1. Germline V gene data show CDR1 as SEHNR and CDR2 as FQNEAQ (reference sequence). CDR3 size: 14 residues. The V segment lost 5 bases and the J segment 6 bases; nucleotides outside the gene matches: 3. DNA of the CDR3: TGTGCCAGCAGCCGAGGACAGGGGGATGAAAAACTGTTTTTT. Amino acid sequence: CASSRGQGDEKLFF.

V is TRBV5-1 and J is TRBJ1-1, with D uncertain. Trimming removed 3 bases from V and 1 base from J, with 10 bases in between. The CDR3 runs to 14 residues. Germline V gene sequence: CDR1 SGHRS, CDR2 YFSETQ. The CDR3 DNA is TGCGCCAGCAGCTCGGAGCCTCGGAACACTGAAGCTTTCTTT. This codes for CASSSEPRNTEAFF. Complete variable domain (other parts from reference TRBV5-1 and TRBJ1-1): KAGVTQTPRYLIKTRGQQVTLSCSPISGHRSVSWYQQTPGQGLQFLFEYFSETQRNKGNFPGRFSGRQFSNSRSEMNVSTLELGDSALYLCASSSEPRNTEAFFGQGTRLTVV.

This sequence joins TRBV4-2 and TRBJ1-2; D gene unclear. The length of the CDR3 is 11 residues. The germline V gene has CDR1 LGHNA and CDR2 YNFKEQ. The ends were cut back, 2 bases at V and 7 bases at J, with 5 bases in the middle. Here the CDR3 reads CASSQSGGYTF. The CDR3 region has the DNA TGTGCCAGCAGCCAATCCGGTGGCTACACCTTC.

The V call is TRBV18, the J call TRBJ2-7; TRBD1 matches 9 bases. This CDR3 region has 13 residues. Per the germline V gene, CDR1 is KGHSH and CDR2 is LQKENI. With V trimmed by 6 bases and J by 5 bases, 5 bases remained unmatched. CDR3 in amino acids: CASSTRDRDEQYF. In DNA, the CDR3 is TGTGCCAGCTCCACGAGGGACAGGGACGAGCAGTACTTC.

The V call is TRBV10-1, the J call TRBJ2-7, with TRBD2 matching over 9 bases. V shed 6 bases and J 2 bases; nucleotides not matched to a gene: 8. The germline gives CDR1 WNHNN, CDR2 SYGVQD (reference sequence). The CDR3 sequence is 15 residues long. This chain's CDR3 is CASRSRGLAAYEQYF. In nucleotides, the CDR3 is TGCGCCAGCAGGAGCCGGGGACTAGCCGCCTACGAGCAGTACTTC.

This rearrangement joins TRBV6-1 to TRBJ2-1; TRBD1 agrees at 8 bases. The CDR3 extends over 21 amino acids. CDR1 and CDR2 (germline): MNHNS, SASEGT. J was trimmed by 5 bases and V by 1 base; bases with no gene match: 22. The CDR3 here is CASSEEARRQGWFGRNNEQFF. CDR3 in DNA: TGTGCCAGCAGTGAAGAAGCGAGAAGACAGGGGTGGTTTGGACGTAACAATGAGCAGTTCTTC.

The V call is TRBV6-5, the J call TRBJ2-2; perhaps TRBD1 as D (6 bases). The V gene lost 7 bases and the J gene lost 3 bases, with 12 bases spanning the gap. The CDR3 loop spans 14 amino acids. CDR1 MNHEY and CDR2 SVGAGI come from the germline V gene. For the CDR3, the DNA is TGTGCCAGCATAGGTCAGGGGTACACCGGGGAGCTGTTTTTT. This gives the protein CASIGQGYTGELFF.

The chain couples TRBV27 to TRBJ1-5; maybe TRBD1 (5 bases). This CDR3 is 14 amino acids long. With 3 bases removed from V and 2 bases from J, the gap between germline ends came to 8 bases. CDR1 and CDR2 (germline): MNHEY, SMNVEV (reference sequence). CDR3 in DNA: TGTGCCAGCAGTTTCCCGGGGGGCAATCAGCCCCAGCATTTT. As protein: CASSFPGGNQPQHF.

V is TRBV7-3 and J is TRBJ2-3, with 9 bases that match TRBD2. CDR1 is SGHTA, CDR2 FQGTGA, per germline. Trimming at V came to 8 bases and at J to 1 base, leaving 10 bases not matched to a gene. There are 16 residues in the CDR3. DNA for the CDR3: TGTGCCAGCCGGCGGGGGGGCGGAGATGGCACAGATACGCAGTATTTT. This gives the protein CASRRGGGDGTDTQYF.

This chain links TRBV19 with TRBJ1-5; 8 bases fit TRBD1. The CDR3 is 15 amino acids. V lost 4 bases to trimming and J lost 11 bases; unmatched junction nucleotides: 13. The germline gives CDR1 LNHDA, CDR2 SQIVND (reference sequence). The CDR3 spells CASSTGQGRFIAQHF. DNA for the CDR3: TGTGCCAGTAGTACCGGACAGGGAAGATTTATAGCCCAGCATTTT. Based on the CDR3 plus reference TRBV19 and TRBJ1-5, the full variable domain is DGGITQSPKYLFRKEGQNVTLSCEQNLNHDAMYWYRQDPGQGLRLIYYSQIVNDFQKGDIAEGYSVSREKKESFPLTVTSAQKNPTAFYLCASSTGQGRFIAQHFGDGTRLSIL.

CDR3 nucleotide sequence: TGCAGCGTTGGATTTTCGGGAAATTCACCCCTCCACTTT. As protein: CSVGFSGNSPLHF. This chain links TRBV29-1 with TRBJ1-6; unclear D gene. Trimming removed 4 bases from V and 7 bases from J, with 11 bases in between. Germline V CDR1 and CDR2: SQVTM, ANQGSEA. The CDR3 is 13 amino acids. The full variable domain, completed using reference TRBV29-1 and TRBJ1-6, is SAVISQKPSRDICQRGTSLTIQCQVDSQVTMMFWYRQQPGQSLTLIATANQGSEATYESGFVIDKFPISRPNLTFSTLTVSNMSPEDSSIYLCSVGFSGNSPLHFGNGTRLTVT.

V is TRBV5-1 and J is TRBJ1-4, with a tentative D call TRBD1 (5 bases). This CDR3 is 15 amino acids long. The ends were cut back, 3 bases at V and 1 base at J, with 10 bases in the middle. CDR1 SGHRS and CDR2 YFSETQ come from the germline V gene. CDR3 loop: CASSWGDRTNEKLFF. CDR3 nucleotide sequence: TGCGCCAGCAGCTGGGGGGACCGAACTAATGAAAAACTGTTTTTT.

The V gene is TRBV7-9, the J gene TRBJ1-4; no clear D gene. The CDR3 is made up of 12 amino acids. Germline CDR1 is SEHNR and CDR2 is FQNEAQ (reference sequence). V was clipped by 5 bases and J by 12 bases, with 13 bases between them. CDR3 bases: TGTGCCAGCAGCGTAGACCGGAGGGAACTGTTTTTT. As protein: CASSVDRRELFF.